Below, 13 T cell receptor beta chains from the same sample are listed, as sequenced in a study of T cells in Graves' hyperthyroidism and ophthalmopathy. Amplification of TCR beta CDR3 regions was performed using RNA transcripts as template. First-round RT-PCR of the TCR CDR3 relied on the HTBI primer set. TCRdb independently ran MiXCR on the multiplex PCR reads; one entry per CDR3 protein. The data contain around 500,000 distinct CDR3 sequences, 14% of them singletons. Sequences were obtained from blood. All receptors derive from a woman aged 40 to 50 with Graves' hyperthyroidism.

This clonotype came up many times. The chain links TRBV20-1 to TRBJ2-5; D gene ambiguous. The CDR3 consists of 15 residues. Germline V CDR1 and CDR2: DFQATT, SNEGSKA (reference sequence). The V gene lost 4 bases and the J gene lost 2 bases, with 17 bases spanning the gap. CDR3 sequence reads: CSAIIPRAEQETQYF. The CDR3 DNA reads as TGCAGTGCTATAATACCCCGGGCGGAGCAAGAGACCCAGTACTTC.

The V call is TRBV7-8, the J call TRBJ2-1; the match to TRBD1 covers 8 bases. V dropped 3 bases and J dropped 4; count of bases not matched to a gene: 5. The CDR3 runs to 15 residues. Germline V gene sequence: CDR1 SGHVS, CDR2 FQNEAQ. In DNA form, the CDR3 reads TGTGCCAGCAGCTTCTGGGACAGGAGTTACAATGAGCAGTTCTTC. It translates to CASSFWDRSYNEQFF.

This clonotype turned up a few times. CDR3 amino acids: CASSQIDMGFTYEQYF. In DNA form, the CDR3 reads TGCGCCAGCAGCCAAATTGATATGGGATTTACCTACGAGCAGTACTTC. The gene calls are TRBV4-1 and TRBJ2-7, with D unclear. Per the germline V gene, CDR1 is MGHRA and CDR2 is YSYEKL. The CDR3 covers 16 residues. The V gene lost 2 bases and the J gene lost 2 bases, with 16 bases spanning the gap.

The V call is TRBV6-2 or TRBV6-3, the J call TRBJ2-1; D is unclear. Deletions cut 6 bases from V and 0 bases from J, with 12 bases between. This CDR3 spans 15 amino acids. Germline CDR1 and CDR2: MNHEY and SVGEGT. The CDR3 is CASRILPHSYNEQFF. For the CDR3, the DNA is TGTGCCAGCAGGATCCTCCCCCACTCCTACAATGAGCAGTTCTTC.

In its sample, this clonotype was seen many times. This rearrangement joins TRBV27 to TRBJ2-7, with TRBD1 matching 9 bases. Trimming at V came to 1 base and at J to 1 base, leaving 17 bases not matched to a gene. Per the germline V gene, CDR1 is MNHEY and CDR2 is SMNVEV (reference sequence). This CDR3 contains 20 residues. In nucleotides, the CDR3 is TGTGCCAGCAGTTTATTCTACAGGGGGCCCCCTCGGGGGGATTCCTACGAGCAGTACTTC. Its protein is CASSLFYRGPPRGDSYEQYF.

The rearrangement links TRBV27 to TRBJ2-2, with 9 nucleotides matching TRBD2. Germline V gives CDR1 MNHEY, CDR2 SMNVEV (reference sequence). V lost 3 bases, J lost 5 bases, and 7 bases stayed unmatched. CDR3 length: 16 amino acids. The CDR3: CASSFSGSGGTGELFF. Here the CDR3 DNA reads TGTGCCAGCAGTTTTAGCGGGAGTGGTGGGACCGGGGAGCTGTTTTTT.

This clonotype was picked up many times. J is TRBJ2-2 and V is TRBV27; 9 bases map to TRBD2. The J segment lost 2 bases and the V segment lost 1 base, leaving 2 bases of the junction unmatched. The CDR3 has 16 amino acids. Germline-derived CDR1 and CDR2 are MNHEY and SMNVEV (reference sequence). CDR3 DNA: TGTGCCAGCAGTTTATTTAGCGGGAGTAACACCGGGGAGCTGTTTTTT. Amino acids: CASSLFSGSNTGELFF.

This clonotype has at least ten counts. The chain has TRBV12-3 or TRBV12-4 and TRBJ2-1; possibly TRBD2 for D (6 bases). This CDR3 is built from 15 residues. Trimming left V 6 bases short and J 9 bases short, with 21 bases between. The CDR3 protein is CASRRSGKRNAEQFF. CDR3 coding DNA: TGTGCCAGCAGACGTAGCGGAAAACGCAATGCTGAGCAGTTCTTC.

This clonotype occurred a few times. A much larger clonotype is one base distant, so this may be a read error. The J gene is TRBJ2-1, the V gene TRBV7-9; 13 nucleotides align to TRBD2. The CDR3 loop spans 16 amino acids. Germline V gene lookup returns CDR1 SEHNR and CDR2 FQNEAQ (reference sequence). Written as DNA, the CDR3 is TGTACCAGCAGCTTAGTGGGGACTAGCGGGAACAATGAGCAGTTCTTC. Residues: CTSSLVGTSGNNEQFF.

This clonotype appeared many times. The chain employs TRBV3-1 and TRBJ1-2; D is uncertain. Looked up from germline, CDR1 is LGHDT and CDR2 is YNNKEL (reference sequence). The ends were cut back, 0 bases at V and 4 bases at J, with 6 bases in the middle. The CDR3 length is 13 residues. The CDR3 DNA sequence: TGTGCCAGCAGCCAAGATCCCAGCTATGGCTACACCTTC. Translated, it gives CASSQDPSYGYTF.

The genes are TRBV5-1 and TRBJ2-5; TRBD1 matches at 9 bases. This CDR3 contains 15 residues. Looked up from germline, CDR1 is SGHRS and CDR2 is YFSETQ. V was pared by 9 bases and J by 1 base, with 10 bases of the junction left unmatched. The CDR3 spells CATGTGGAPQETQYF. DNA for the CDR3: TGCGCCACCGGAACAGGGGGCGCCCCCCAAGAGACCCAGTACTTC.

This clonotype occurred many times. V gene TRBV7-2 combines with J gene TRBJ2-1; TRBD2 agrees at 13 bases. The CDR3 contains 16 residues. Looked up from germline, CDR1 is SGHTA and CDR2 is FQGNSA. V gave up 4 bases and J gave up 9 bases; unmatched junction bases: 9. The CDR3 sequence: CASSSGLAGVSREQFF. The CDR3 DNA sequence: TGTGCCAGCAGCTCCGGACTAGCGGGAGTTTCGCGTGAGCAGTTCTTC.

The V and J genes are TRBV5-1 and TRBJ2-6; D is undetermined. V gave up 0 bases and J gave up 3 bases, with 7 bases separating them. The CDR3 runs 15 residues. Germline V gene lookup returns CDR1 SGHRS and CDR2 YFSETQ. The CDR3 is CASSLVGGGANVLTF. The CDR3 bases are TGCGCCAGCAGCTTGGTAGGTGGTGGGGCCAACGTCCTGACTTTC.